This T cell receptor beta chain was captured by sequencing in a study of blood T cells in healthy people across ages (dated by TCRdb to about 2015). For the study in its entirety: Template switching captured roughly one uniquely barcoded TCR beta cDNA molecule per two T cells in model experiments. Using deep sequencing normalized with unique cDNA molecular identifiers, the study measured how TCR beta repertoire diversity changes with age. The donors were split into four age groups: young (average about 16 years), middle-aged (about 40), aged (62) and long-lived (82). For two donors (one aged 18 to 30 and one aged 80 or older), the study analyzed two additional independent replicas of 1 million unique cDNA reads from the same blood draw. To avoid experimental bias, donors of different ages were distributed randomly across sequencing lanes. General conclusions and limits of the study: Estimates of total diversity based on one million sequenced T cells were considered lower bounds and underestimates. Observed TCR beta diversity correlated strongly with the percentage of naive T cells measured by flow cytometry. Since profiling was done on bulk unsorted PBMCs, naive and antigen-experienced compartments could not be conclusively compared. Observed TCR beta diversity per million T cells fell roughly linearly with age, and a significant reduction was already apparent by age about 43. The CMV infection status of donors was not known, potentially confounding age-related changes in expanded clonotypes. Compared with the aged group, more naive CD4+ T cells, fewer expanded clones and increased TCR diversity were shown by the long-lived group, suggesting age selection.

The 39 donors, aged about 6 to 95 years, were systemically healthy Caucasian individuals from Russia. Each donor gave roughly 9.5 milliliters of peripheral blood, collected into EDTA-treated Vacutainer tubes. PBMCs were isolated by Ficoll-Paque density-gradient centrifugation, with at least 7 million obtained per sample. Total RNA, at least 6 micrograms per sample, was extracted from PBMCs with Trizol reagent. Naive CD45RAhigh/CD27high T cell percentages were measured by flow cytometry on a PBMC aliquot from every donor. From the cysteine up to the phenylalanine, the CDR3 has a length of 11 residues. CDR3 DNA only is kept here, 33 bases in frame from base 1. The trim is 3 bases for V and 12 bases for J, with a gap of 9 bases between the germline ends. The library was prepared using 5' RACE. Sequencing relied on an Illumina HiSeq 2500. A second PCR of about 6 to 12 cycles was run with a J-beta primer mix and a sample-barcoded 5' primer. Each TCR beta cDNA molecule received a unique molecular identifier from a template-switch 5' adaptor carrying 12 random nucleotides. At least 2.5 million CDR3-containing paired-end reads were obtained from each sample. The Mint cDNA synthesis kit, primed by a TRBC-specific oligonucleotide, was used to synthesize first-strand cDNA from all RNA. Following uracil-DNA glycosylase treatment, a first 18-cycle PCR with universal primers M1SS and BC2_uni_R was performed on all cDNA. The study's processing was this. Each sample was normalized by randomly selecting 1 million high-quality reads, each carrying a distinct molecular identifier. Reads with shared molecular identifiers were discarded instead of being binned into consensus sequences. MiTCR, with a Q25 quality threshold and the strictest error-elimination algorithm, was used for CDR3 identification, clonotype clustering and error correction. A nonparametric unseen species model using Euler transformation provided a lower-bound estimate of total TCR beta diversity. Using fastp trimming at Q25 and MiXCR clonotype assembly, TCRdb reanalyzed the public sequencing data and kept in-frame beta chains. A single entry per CDR3 protein holds the most common genes and DNA from its merged rows. TCRdb's processing, not the study's, gives the V and J calls here. This sample has some 880,000 distinct CDR3 sequences in its table, and under 40% of those were observed once. The top ten hold around 13% of the sample.

In the case of this clonotype: The clone's antigen remains unknown. Base qualities are missing; no much larger clone stands one base away.

The TCR was taken from a man between 18 and 35 years old in good health. This sequence uses TRBV12-3 or TRBV12-4 and TRBJ2-1, with TRBD1 tentatively as D gene (5 bases match). The sample was blood. The CDR3 reads as follows: CASSFFQGQFF. The DNA sequence is TGTGCCAGCAGTTTTTTCCAGGGGCAGTTCTTC.